This T cell receptor (beta chain) originates from a study of PD-L1 blockade in urothelial cancer. Study results and caveats: Larger 3-week expansion of tumor-associated blood clones was seen in durable-benefit patients.

The CDR3 totals 16 residues. Germline lookup yields CDR1 SGHTA and CDR2 FQGTGA. Trimming took 5 bases from V and 0 from J, leaving 15 bases between them. Time point indicated: pretreatment peripheral blood. Pretreatment and on-treatment blood mononuclear cell samples were taken, totaling between 1 and 8 time points per patient. To note about this clone: What it binds is not known.

Produced via immunoSEQ multiplex PCR; TCRdb's table is partial and in-frame only. Here the sample spans 70,000 to 80,000 clones, around four fifths being singletons. The sequence derives from a man in his forties or fifties with urothelial cancer. The chain couples TRBV7-3 to TRBJ2-3, with no clear D. Here the sequenced sample was PBMCs, taken around atezolizumab (anti-PD-L1) treatment. CDR3 nucleotide sequence: TGTGCCAGCAGCCCCCTATCGTATGAGAGCACAGATACGCAGTATTTT. Encoded protein: CASSPLSYESTDTQYF.